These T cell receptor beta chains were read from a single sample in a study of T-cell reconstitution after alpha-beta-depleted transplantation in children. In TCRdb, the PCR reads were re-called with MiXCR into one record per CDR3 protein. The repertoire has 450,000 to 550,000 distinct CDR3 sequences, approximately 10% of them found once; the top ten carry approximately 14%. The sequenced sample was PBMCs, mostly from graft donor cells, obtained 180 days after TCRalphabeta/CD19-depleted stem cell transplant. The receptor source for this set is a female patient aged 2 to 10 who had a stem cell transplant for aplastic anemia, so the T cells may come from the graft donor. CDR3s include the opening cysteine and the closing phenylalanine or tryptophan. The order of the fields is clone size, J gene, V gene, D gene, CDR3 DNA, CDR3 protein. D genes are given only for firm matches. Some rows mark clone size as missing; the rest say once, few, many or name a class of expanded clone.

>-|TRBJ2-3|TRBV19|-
TGTGCCAGTAGTATAGGAAACCCGGATACGCAGTATTTT
CASSIGNPDTQYF
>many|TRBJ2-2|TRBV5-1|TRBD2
TGCGCCAGCAGCCGGGCGGGAGCGGACACCGGGGAGCTGTTTTTT
CASSRAGADTGELFF
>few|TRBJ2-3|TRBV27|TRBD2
TGTGCCAGCGCTCCCTTAGTCCTAGCGGGAGGGCCGAGGACAGATACGCAGTATTTT
CASAPLVLAGGPRTDTQYF
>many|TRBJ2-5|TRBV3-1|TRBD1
TGTGCCAGCAGGATGGGACAGTTGGAGGAGACCCAGTACTTC
CASRMGQLEETQYF
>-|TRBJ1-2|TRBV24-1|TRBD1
TGTGCCACCAGTGTGGACAGGGGTTATGGCTACACCTTC
CATSVDRGYGYTF
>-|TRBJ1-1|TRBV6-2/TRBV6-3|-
TGTGCCAGCACTCTCGCAGGTCCCATGAACACTGAAGCTTTCTTT
CASTLAGPMNTEAFF
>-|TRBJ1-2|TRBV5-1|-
TGCGCCAGCAGCTTGAAGCCTACGGGTGGCTACACCTTC
CASSLKPTGGYTF
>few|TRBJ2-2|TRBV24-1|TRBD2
TGTGCCACCAGTGATCCGGGACTAGCGGCGAGGACCGGGGAGCTGTTTTTT
CATSDPGLAARTGELFF
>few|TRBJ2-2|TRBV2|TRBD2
TGTGCCAGCAGCAAGTGGGAGGGCCTCACCGGGGAGCTGTTTTTT
CASSKWEGLTGELFF
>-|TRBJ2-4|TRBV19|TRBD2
TGTGCCAGTAGCCTATTCAGCGGGGGCGGCTCCCAACTAGCCAAAAACATTCAGTACTTC
CASSLFSGGGSQLAKNIQYF
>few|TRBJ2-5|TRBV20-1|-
TGCAGTGCTAGAGTCCGGGGGGAGACCCAGTACTTC
CSARVRGETQYF
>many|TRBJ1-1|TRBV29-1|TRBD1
TGCAGCGCCGTGCCAAGACAGGGCAGGAGTCAGAACACTGAAGCTTTCTTT
CSAVPRQGRSQNTEAFF
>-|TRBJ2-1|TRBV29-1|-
TGCAGCGAGGGGGCTAGCGGCAATGAGCAGTTCTTC
CSEGASGNEQFF
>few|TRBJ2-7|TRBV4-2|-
TGTGCCAGCAGCCAGGCGGGCCCTAACTACGAGCAGTACTTC
CASSQAGPNYEQYF
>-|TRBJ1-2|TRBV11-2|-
TGTGCCAGCAGCTCTGGACAGAAGGTTGCTGGCTACACCTTC
CASSSGQKVAGYTF
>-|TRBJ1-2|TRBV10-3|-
TGTGCCATCAGCGAAAACTCTATGGGCTACACCTTC
CAISENSMGYTF
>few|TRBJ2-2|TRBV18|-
TGTGCCAGCTCACCAAAGAAAAACACCGGGGAGCTGTTTTTT
CASSPKKNTGELFF
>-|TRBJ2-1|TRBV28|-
TGTGCCAGCAGTTTCTCTGCCTATGCTAGCTCCTCCTACCATGAGCAGTTCTTC
CASSFSAYASSSYHEQFF
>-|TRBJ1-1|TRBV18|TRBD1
TGTGCCAGCTCACCCCGGACAGGGACGGACGGAGGAGCTTTCTTT
CASSPRTGTDGGAFF
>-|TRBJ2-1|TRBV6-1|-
TGTGCCAGCAGTGAGGGGGGATGGGGCAATGAGCAGTTCTTC
CASSEGGWGNEQFF
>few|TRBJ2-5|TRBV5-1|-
TGCGCCAGCTCGGCAAGCCAAGAGACCCAGTACTTC
CASSASQETQYF
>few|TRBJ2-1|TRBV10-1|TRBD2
TGCGCCAGCAGCGGGGGGATTAGCTCCTACAATGAGCAGTTCTTC
CASSGGISSYNEQFF
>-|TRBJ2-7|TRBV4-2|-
TGTGCCAGCAGCCAAGAAACTCGTTCCTACGAGCAGTACTTC
CASSQETRSYEQYF
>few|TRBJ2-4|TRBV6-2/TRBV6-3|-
TGTGCCAGCAGTCCTTGGACAGTGGCCAAAAACATTCAGTACTTC
CASSPWTVAKNIQYF
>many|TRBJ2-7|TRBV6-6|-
TGTGCCAGCAGTTACGGGGTCTCCTACGAGCAGTACTTC
CASSYGVSYEQYF
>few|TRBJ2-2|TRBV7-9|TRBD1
TGTGCCAGCAGCCCCGGGACAGGGGCCCTGAACACCGGGGAGCTGTTTTTT
CASSPGTGALNTGELFF
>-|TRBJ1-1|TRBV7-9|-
TGTGCCAGCAGCCCTCTCCCGAACACTGAAGCTTTCTTT
CASSPLPNTEAFF
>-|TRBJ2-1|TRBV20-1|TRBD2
TGCAGTGCTAGAGAGTTTAGCGGAGGACTAGCGGTGTACAATGAGCAGTTCTTC
CSAREFSGGLAVYNEQFF
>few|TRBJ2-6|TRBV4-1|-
TGCGCCAGCAGCCTTCCATTAGGGGTCTTTGAGGGGACTTCTGGGGCCAACGTCCTGACTTTC
CASSLPLGVFEGTSGANVLTF
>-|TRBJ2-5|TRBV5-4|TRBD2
TGTGCCAGCAGCTTGGATACTAGCGGGAGGGCCAGGCGGAGAGAGACCCAGTACTTC
CASSLDTSGRARRRETQYF
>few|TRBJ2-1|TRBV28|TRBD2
TGTGCCAGCAGTTATCCGCTAGCGGGAGTGGGCTACAATGAGCAGTTCTTC
CASSYPLAGVGYNEQFF